A single sample gave rise to the 9 T cell receptor beta chains below, sequenced in a study of T cell responses to AZD1222 COVID-19 vaccine. Clones were read by immunoSEQ multiplex PCR, and TCRdb kept only the in-frame ones, dropping some. The repertoire holds 85,000 to 90,000 clones, with roughly 89% as singletons. This sample comprised peripheral blood, obtained on day 0 of AZD1222 vaccination. All receptors derive from an adult in good health.

The rearrangement links TRBV24-1 to TRBJ2-3; D is tentatively TRBD1 or TRBD2 (5 bases each). The CDR3 has 13 amino acids. The V and J ends lost 7 bases and 6 bases respectively, with 13 bases between them. Germline V CDR1 and CDR2: KGHDR, SFDVKD. CDR3 sequence reads: CATREGRRDTQYF. CDR3 sequence (DNA): TGTGCCACCAGAGAGGGGCGTAGGGATACGCAGTATTTT.

The chain joins TRBV7-2 to TRBJ2-7; TRBD1 matches 8 bases. Losses at the gene ends were 4 bases for V and 2 bases for J; bases not matched to a gene: 19. Germline CDR1 reads SGHTA; CDR2 reads FQGNSA. The CDR3 covers 19 residues. CDR3 sequence reads: CASSSRGRGRLERTYEQYF. The CDR3 bases are TGTGCCAGCAGCTCAAGGGGCAGGGGGCGCTTGGAGCGAACCTACGAGCAGTACTTC. Supplemented by reference TRBV7-2 and TRBJ2-7, the full variable domain reads GAGVSQSPSNKVTEKGKDVELRCDPISGHTALYWYRQSLGQGLEFLIYFQGNSAPDKSGLPSDRFSAERTGGSVSTLTIQRTQQEDSAVYLCASSSRGRGRLERTYEQYFGPGTRLTVT.

This chain connects TRBV7-6 to TRBJ2-1; D unresolved. The CDR3 runs to 14 residues. Trimming took off 5 bases at V and 5 bases at J, with 13 bases between the two ends. Germline values: CDR1 SGHVS, CDR2 FNYEAQ. The DNA of the CDR3 is TGTGCCAGCAGCGATCCTAACAAAAACAATGAGCAGTTCTTC. Amino acids: CASSDPNKNNEQFF.

J is TRBJ2-1 and V is TRBV11-2, with 8 nucleotides matching TRBD2. The CDR3 consists of 18 residues. Germline V CDR1 and CDR2: SGHAT, FQNNGV. Trimming removed 0 bases from V and 2 bases from J; junction bases left unmatched: 9. This CDR3 is CASSLDREGGLPYNEQFF. In DNA, the CDR3 is TGTGCCAGCAGCTTAGATCGGGAGGGGGGGTTGCCCTACAATGAGCAGTTCTTC.

The chain links TRBV18 to TRBJ1-1; TRBD1 matches 7 bases. The CDR3 covers 15 residues. Germline CDR1 and CDR2: KGHSH and LQKENI. V lost 6 bases and J lost 3; bases outside the gene matches: 10. CDR3 protein: CASSLTTGWDTEAFF. The CDR3 region has the DNA TGTGCCAGCTCCCTTACGACAGGGTGGGACACTGAAGCTTTCTTT.

The rearrangement joins TRBV9 to TRBJ2-3; D not certain. This CDR3 spans 15 amino acids. Germline CDR1 SGDLS, CDR2 YYNGEE. Deletions cut 0 bases from V and 0 bases from J, with 8 bases between. In DNA form, the CDR3 reads TGTGCCAGCAGCGTAGTTGGCGGAAGCACAGATACGCAGTATTTT. Translating it yields CASSVVGGSTDTQYF. The whole variable domain, filled in from reference TRBV9 and TRBJ2-3, reads DSGVTQTPKHLITATGQRVTLRCSPRSGDLSVYWYQQSLDQGLQFLIQYYNGEERAKGNILERFSAQQFPDLHSELNLSSLELGDSALYFCASSVVGGSTDTQYFGPGTRLTVL.

The chain recombines TRBV2 with TRBJ1-3, with D possibly matching TRBD1 (5 bases). Germline V gene sequence: CDR1 SNHLY, CDR2 FYNNEI. The CDR3 loop spans 13 amino acids. The V and J ends lost 8 bases and 1 base respectively, with 9 bases between them. As DNA, the CDR3 is TGTGCCAGCTGGAAGGGGTCTGGAAACACCATATATTTT. Its translation is CASWKGSGNTIYF.

This chain connects TRBV30 to TRBJ2-2; 8 nucleotides agree with TRBD1. The CDR3 contains 16 residues. CDR1 GTSNPN and CDR2 SVGIG come from the germline V gene (reference sequence). The trim removed 2 bases at V and 4 bases at J, leaving 9 bases unmatched. The CDR3 coding sequence is TGTGCCTGGAGTACCCTGCGGACAGGGTCCACCGGGGAGCTGTTTTTT. Translation gives CAWSTLRTGSTGELFF.

The chain is built from TRBV19 and TRBJ2-2, with D maybe TRBD2 (6 bases). The CDR3 runs to 19 residues. The germline V gene encodes CDR1 LNHDA and CDR2 SQIVND (reference sequence). V shed 3 bases and J shed 1 base, with 21 bases lying between them. The CDR3 region has the DNA TGTGCCAGTAGTATCGGCCCCTTACGGGGGAGTTGGAACACCGGGGAGCTGTTTTTT. Translating gives CASSIGPLRGSWNTGELFF.